A single sample gave rise to the 24 T cell receptor beta chains below, sequenced in a study of blood T cell repertoires in COVID-19. The assay was immunoSEQ multiplex PCR, and TCRdb's table has in-frame clones only and misses some. Of about 160,000 clones listed, around 80% are singletons. Sequenced: PBMCs or T cells enriched from blood (not recorded which). These receptors came from a man aged 35-49 years who had recovered from COVID-19.

This clone was recorded only once. The chain carries TRBV19 and TRBJ1-2; 10 nucleotides match TRBD1. Trimming cost V 7 bases and J 4 bases; bases outside gene matches: 3. Looked up from germline, CDR1 is LNHDA and CDR2 is SQIVND (reference sequence). The CDR3 sequence is 13 residues long. The CDR3 nucleotides read TGTGCCAGTACAAGGACAGGGGGCTATGGCTACACCTTC. This gives the protein CASTRTGGYGYTF.

The chain is built from TRBV5-8 and TRBJ1-5; TRBD1 is a possible D gene (6 bases). Germline CDR1 and CDR2: SGHTS and YDEGEE. V was pared by 1 base and J by 7 bases, with 12 bases between. The CDR3 length is 14 residues. This CDR3 is CASSLIQGDQPQHF. The CDR3 bases are TGTGCCAGCAGCTTGATACAGGGTGACCAGCCCCAGCATTTT.

This chain connects TRBV3-1 (or the pseudogene TRBV3-2) to TRBJ2-7, with D maybe TRBD2 (6 bases). The germline CDR1 and CDR2 sequences are LGHDT and YNNKEL (reference sequence). V gave up 2 bases and J gave up 7 bases, with 9 bases separating them. CDR3 length equals 12 residues. The CDR3 loop reads CASSQLGREQYV. The CDR3 DNA reads TGTGCCAGCAGCCAACTAGGGAGGGAGCAGTACGTC.

To note about this clone: The junction departs from the called germline gene at one end, perhaps through a read error. The J gene is TRBJ1-5, the V gene TRBV9; 9 nucleotides agree with TRBD1. This CDR3 has 15 amino acids. The germline gives CDR1 SGDLS, CDR2 YYNGEE. The CDR3 region has the DNA TGTGCCAGTAGCGATTCCCGGACAGGGGTTCAGCCCCAGCATTTT. This codes for CASSDSRTGVQPQHF.

The rearrangement uses TRBV9 and TRBJ1-6; D gene unclear. The CDR3 contains 14 residues. V dropped 0 bases and J dropped 9 bases, with 10 bases sitting between them. The V gene's germline CDR1 is SGDLS and CDR2 YYNGEE. In nucleotides, the CDR3 is TGTGCCAGCAGCGTAGCCCAAACTAGTTCACCCCTCCACTTT. Amino acids: CASSVAQTSSPLHF.

V is TRBV7-8 and J is TRBJ1-2; tentatively, D is TRBD1 (6 bases). Germline CDR1 is SGHVS and CDR2 is FQNEAQ. V gave up 0 bases and J gave up 0 bases, with 14 bases separating them. The CDR3 is made up of 17 amino acids. CDR3 in DNA: TGTGCCAGCAGCTTAGCACCGGGACAAAGAGCTAACTATGGCTACACCTTC. Its translation: CASSLAPGQRANYGYTF.

The chain couples TRBV5-1 to TRBJ2-5; D not resolved. The CDR3 is made up of 15 amino acids. Germline V gene sequence: CDR1 SGHRS, CDR2 YFSETQ. Trimming stripped 1 base from V and 2 bases from J, with 12 bases between. The CDR3 DNA is TGCGCCAGCAGCTTGATGGTCCCCTATCAAGAGACCCAGTACTTC. The encoded protein is CASSLMVPYQETQYF.

The CDR3 coding sequence is TGTGCCAGCAGCCCGGGTGGCACTGAAGCTTTCTTT. It is translated as CASSPGGTEAFF. The chain has TRBV7-8 and TRBJ1-1; D gene unclear. The CDR3 totals 12 residues. Germline V gene data show CDR1 as SGHVS and CDR2 as FQNEAQ. Trimming removed 5 bases at V and 4 bases at J, with 8 bases between.

The rearrangement uses TRBV19 and TRBJ1-5; D is possibly TRBD1 (5 bases). Trimming removed 7 bases from V and 5 bases from J, with 12 bases in between. Per germline, CDR1 LNHDA and CDR2 SQIVND (reference sequence). This CDR3 contains 13 residues. The DNA for the CDR3 is TGTGCCAGTACAAGGCGACAGCATCAGCCCCAGCATTTT. Residues: CASTRRQHQPQHF.

The genes are TRBV19 and TRBJ2-1, with 11 bases fitting TRBD2. After removal of 5 bases from V and 0 bases from J, the junction contained 12 bases not matched to a gene. The CDR3 has 19 residues. Germline CDR1 reads LNHDA; CDR2 reads SQIVND (reference sequence). The CDR3 sequence is CASSLKLAGAISSYNEQFF. As DNA, the CDR3 is TGTGCCAGTAGTCTTAAACTAGCGGGGGCCATTAGCTCCTACAATGAGCAGTTCTTC.

In this sample, this clone turned up many times. The chain uses TRBV6-5 and TRBJ2-5; 9 nucleotides line up with TRBD1. The CDR3 has 15 residues. Germline loops: CDR1 MNHEY, CDR2 SVGAGI. Trimming cost V 6 bases and J 3 bases; bases outside gene matches: 8. The CDR3 sequence: CASRTGGRAKETQYF. The CDR3, as DNA: TGTGCCAGCAGAACAGGGGGCCGTGCCAAAGAGACCCAGTACTTC.

This sequence joins TRBV19 and TRBJ1-4; D gene ambiguous. The germline V and J ends were trimmed by 7 bases and 5 bases, with 17 bases remaining between them. This CDR3 has 15 residues. Germline loops: CDR1 LNHDA, CDR2 SQIVND (reference sequence). The CDR3 loop reads CASKVWSWQNEKLFF. The CDR3 DNA reads TGTGCCAGTAAAGTATGGTCGTGGCAGAATGAAAAACTGTTTTTT.

The chain combines TRBV5-4 with TRBJ1-1; 7 bases match TRBD1. CDR3 length: 13 amino acids. Germline assignment: CDR1 SGHNT and CDR2 YYREEE (reference sequence). Trimming cost V 4 bases and J 4 bases; bases outside gene matches: 4. The CDR3 spells CASSNNRGTEAFF. CDR3 in DNA: TGTGCCAGCAGCAACAACAGGGGCACTGAAGCTTTCTTT.

The genes are TRBV19 and TRBJ1-1; D is possibly TRBD1 (5 bases). Per germline, CDR1 LNHDA and CDR2 SQIVND (reference sequence). There are 14 residues in the CDR3. V was cut by 5 bases and J by 5 bases, with 15 bases left in between. The CDR3 is CASSRGARGTEAFF. In DNA, the CDR3 is TGTGCCAGTAGTCGCGGGGCCCGAGGGACTGAAGCTTTCTTT.

As concerns this clone: Distinct nucleotide sequences in the sample also encode this CDR3. The chain carries TRBV5-1 and TRBJ2-3; D remains ambiguous. Trimming took 1 base from V and 1 from J, leaving 4 bases between them. From germline, CDR1 is SGHRS and CDR2 YFSETQ. This CDR3 region has 13 residues. In DNA form, the CDR3 reads TGCGCCAGCAGCTTGTCGGGCACAGATACGCAGTATTTT. Amino acid sequence: CASSLSGTDTQYF. The complete variable domain, with remaining parts taken from reference TRBV5-1 and TRBJ2-3, reads KAGVTQTPRYLIKTRGQQVTLSCSPISGHRSVSWYQQTPGQGLQFLFEYFSETQRNKGNFPGRFSGRQFSNSRSEMNVSTLELGDSALYLCASSLSGTDTQYFGPGTRLTVL.

This rearrangement joins TRBV19 to TRBJ1-1, with 9 bases aligning to TRBD1. The length of the CDR3 is 14 residues. Unmatched junction bases numbered 5, after V lost 6 bases and J lost 3 bases. Germline V gives CDR1 LNHDA, CDR2 SQIVND (reference sequence). CDR3 sequence reads: CASRRGQGHTEAFF. In DNA, the CDR3 is TGTGCCAGTAGGAGGGGACAGGGACACACTGAAGCTTTCTTT.

This chain uses TRBV5-4 with TRBJ2-7; the D gene is possibly TRBD1 (5 bases). CDR3 length equals 15 residues. The germline CDR1 and CDR2 sequences are SGHNT and YYREEE (reference sequence). Trimming pared 4 bases from V and 3 bases from J, leaving 17 bases between. The CDR3 sequence: CASSPPGKVLYEQYF. The CDR3, as DNA: TGTGCCAGCAGCCCGCCAGGGAAAGTCCTCTACGAGCAGTACTTC.

Written as DNA, the CDR3 is TGTGCCAGCAGCTTAACCGACAGGACTTATCAGCCCCAGCATTTT. Protein product: CASSLTDRTYQPQHF. The V gene is TRBV5-5, the J gene TRBJ1-5, with D possibly being TRBD1 (6 bases). V was shortened by 2 bases and J by 5 bases, with 14 bases between the two germline ends. This CDR3 comprises 15 residues. Per the germline V gene, CDR1 is SGHKS and CDR2 is YYEKEE (reference sequence).

The chain employs TRBV5-1 and TRBJ2-3; 8 bases fit TRBD1. The CDR3 has 15 amino acids. After removal of 3 bases from V and 3 bases from J, the junction contained 6 bases not matched to a gene. Germline CDR1 SGHRS, CDR2 YFSETQ. The CDR3 spells CASSWGQDLTDTQYF. Written as DNA, the CDR3 is TGCGCCAGCAGCTGGGGACAGGACTTAACAGATACGCAGTATTTT.

This clone was picked up one time. The chain links TRBV19 to TRBJ1-6, with D possibly TRBD1 on 5 matching bases. V lost 4 bases to trimming and J lost 5 bases, with 6 bases between them. The germline CDR1 and CDR2 sequences are LNHDA and SQIVND (reference sequence). The CDR3 has 13 residues. CDR3 in amino acids: CASSTRDNSPLHF. In DNA, the CDR3 is TGTGCCAGTAGTACCAGGGATAATTCACCCCTCCACTTT.

This chain uses TRBV4-1 with TRBJ1-2, with 7 bases identical to TRBD1. This CDR3 contains 14 residues. V gave up 1 base and J gave up 5 bases; unmatched junction bases: 4. Looked up from germline, CDR1 is MGHRA and CDR2 is YSYEKL. The DNA of the CDR3 is TGCGCCAGCAGCCAAGGACAGGGTCCTTATGGCTACACCTTC. This sequence encodes CASSQGQGPYGYTF.

In this sample, this clone turned up a few times. The chain uses TRBV5-6 and TRBJ1-4; 11 nucleotides agree with TRBD1. V gave up 4 bases and J gave up 1 base; unmatched junction bases: 3. The germline V gene encodes CDR1 SGHDT and CDR2 YYEEEE. The CDR3 consists of 16 residues. CDR3 sequence reads: CASSPGTGGTNEKLFF. The DNA of the CDR3 is TGTGCCAGCAGCCCCGGGACAGGGGGAACTAATGAAAAACTGTTTTTT.

The CDR3 reads CASSLRQVTAFF. Here the CDR3 DNA reads TGTGCCAGCAGCTTACGGCAGGTTACAGCTTTCTTT. The chain has TRBV7-3 and TRBJ1-1; D gene uncertain. Germline-derived CDR1 and CDR2 are SGHTA and FQGTGA. The CDR3 totals 12 residues. Trimming pared 2 bases from V and 10 bases from J, leaving 11 bases between.

The CDR3 coding sequence is TGTGCCAGCAGCTCCCGGGGGGTGGCCGGCTATGGCTACACCTTC. This encodes CASSSRGVAGYGYTF. This chain joins TRBV5-6 and TRBJ1-2, with D tentatively TRBD1 (5 bases). Germline loops: CDR1 SGHDT, CDR2 YYEEEE. The V end lost 3 bases, the J end lost 4 bases, and 16 bases lay between the germline ends. CDR3 size: 15 residues.